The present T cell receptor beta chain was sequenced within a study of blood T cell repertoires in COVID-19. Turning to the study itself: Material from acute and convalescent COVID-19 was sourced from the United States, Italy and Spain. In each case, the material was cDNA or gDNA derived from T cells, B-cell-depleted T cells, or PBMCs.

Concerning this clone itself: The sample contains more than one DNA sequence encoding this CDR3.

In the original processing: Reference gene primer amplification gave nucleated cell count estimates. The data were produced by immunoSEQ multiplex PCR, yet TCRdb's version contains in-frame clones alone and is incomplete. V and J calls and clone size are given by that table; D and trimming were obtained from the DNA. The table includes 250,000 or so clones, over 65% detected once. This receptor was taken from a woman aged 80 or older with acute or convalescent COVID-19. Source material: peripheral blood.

The CDR3 spells CASSPGLNQPQHF. In DNA, the CDR3 is TGTGCCAGCTCACCGGGGCTCAATCAGCCCCAGCATTTT. The chain recombines TRBV18 with TRBJ1-5; possible D gene TRBD1, 5 bases. The germline CDR1 and CDR2 sequences are KGHSH and LQKENI. This CDR3 is built from 13 residues. With 3 bases removed from V and 3 bases from J, the gap between germline ends came to 6 bases.